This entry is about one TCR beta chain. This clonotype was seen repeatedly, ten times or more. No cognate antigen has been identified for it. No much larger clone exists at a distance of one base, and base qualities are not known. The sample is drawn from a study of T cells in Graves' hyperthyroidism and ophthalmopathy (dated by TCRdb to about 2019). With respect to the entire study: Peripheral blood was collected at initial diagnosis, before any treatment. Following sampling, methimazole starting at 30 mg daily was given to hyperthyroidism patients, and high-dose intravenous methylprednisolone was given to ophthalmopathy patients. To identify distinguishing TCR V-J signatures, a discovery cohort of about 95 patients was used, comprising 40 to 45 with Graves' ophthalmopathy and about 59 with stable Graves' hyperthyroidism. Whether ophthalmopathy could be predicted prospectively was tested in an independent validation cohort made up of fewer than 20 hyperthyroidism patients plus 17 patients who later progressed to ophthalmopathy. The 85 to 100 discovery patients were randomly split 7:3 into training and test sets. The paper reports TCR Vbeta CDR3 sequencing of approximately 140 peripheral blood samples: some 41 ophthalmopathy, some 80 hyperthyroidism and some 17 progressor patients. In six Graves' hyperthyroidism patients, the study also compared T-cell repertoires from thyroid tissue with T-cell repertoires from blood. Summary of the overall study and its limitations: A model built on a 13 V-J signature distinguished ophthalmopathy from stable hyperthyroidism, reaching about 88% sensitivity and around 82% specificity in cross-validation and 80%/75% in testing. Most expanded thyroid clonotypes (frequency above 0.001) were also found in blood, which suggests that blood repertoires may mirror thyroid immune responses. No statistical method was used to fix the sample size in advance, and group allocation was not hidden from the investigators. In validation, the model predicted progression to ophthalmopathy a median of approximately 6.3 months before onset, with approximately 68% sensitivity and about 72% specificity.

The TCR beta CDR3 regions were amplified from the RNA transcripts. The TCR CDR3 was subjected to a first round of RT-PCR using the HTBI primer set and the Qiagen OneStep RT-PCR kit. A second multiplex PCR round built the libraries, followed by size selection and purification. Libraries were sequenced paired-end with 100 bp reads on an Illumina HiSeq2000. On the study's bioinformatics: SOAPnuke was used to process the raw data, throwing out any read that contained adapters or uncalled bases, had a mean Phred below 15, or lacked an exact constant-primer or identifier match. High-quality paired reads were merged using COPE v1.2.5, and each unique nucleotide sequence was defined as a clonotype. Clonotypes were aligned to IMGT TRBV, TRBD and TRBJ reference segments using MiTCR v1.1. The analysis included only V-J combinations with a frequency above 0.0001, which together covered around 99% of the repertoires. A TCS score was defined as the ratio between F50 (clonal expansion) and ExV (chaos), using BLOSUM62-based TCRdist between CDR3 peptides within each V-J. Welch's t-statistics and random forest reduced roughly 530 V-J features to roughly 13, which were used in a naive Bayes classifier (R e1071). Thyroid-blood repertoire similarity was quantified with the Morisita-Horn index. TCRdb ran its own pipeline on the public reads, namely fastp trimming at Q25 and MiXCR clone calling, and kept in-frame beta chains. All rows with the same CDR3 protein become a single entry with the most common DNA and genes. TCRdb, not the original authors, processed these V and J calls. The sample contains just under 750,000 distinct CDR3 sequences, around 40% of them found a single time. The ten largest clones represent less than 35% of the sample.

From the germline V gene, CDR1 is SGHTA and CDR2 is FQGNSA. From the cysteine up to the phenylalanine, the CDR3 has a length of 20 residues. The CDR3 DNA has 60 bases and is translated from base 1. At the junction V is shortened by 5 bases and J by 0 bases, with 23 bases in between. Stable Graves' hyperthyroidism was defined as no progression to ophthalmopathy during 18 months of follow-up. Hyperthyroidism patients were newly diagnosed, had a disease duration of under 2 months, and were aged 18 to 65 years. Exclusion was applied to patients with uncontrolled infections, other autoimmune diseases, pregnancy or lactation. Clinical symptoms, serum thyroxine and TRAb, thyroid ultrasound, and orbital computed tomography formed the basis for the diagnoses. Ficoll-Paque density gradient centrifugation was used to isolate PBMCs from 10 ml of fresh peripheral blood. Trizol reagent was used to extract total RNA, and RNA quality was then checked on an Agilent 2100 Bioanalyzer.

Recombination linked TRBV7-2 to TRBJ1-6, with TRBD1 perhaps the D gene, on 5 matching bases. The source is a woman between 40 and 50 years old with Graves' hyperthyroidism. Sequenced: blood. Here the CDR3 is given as CASSLTITPGLSSYNSPLHF. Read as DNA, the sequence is TGTGCCAGCAGCCTTACCATAACGCCGGGACTAAGCTCCTATAATTCACCCCTCCACTTT. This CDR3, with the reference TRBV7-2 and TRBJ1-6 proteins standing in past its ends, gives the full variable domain GAGVSQSPSNKVTEKGKDVELRCDPISGHTALYWYRQSLGQGLEFLIYFQGNSAPDKSGLPSDRFSAERTGGSVSTLTIQRTQQEDSAVYLCASSLTITPGLSSYNSPLHFGNGTRLTVT.